A selection of T cell receptor beta chains follows, all from one sample in a study of blood T cell repertoires in COVID-19. The assay was immunoSEQ multiplex PCR, and TCRdb's table has in-frame clones only and misses some. This sample carries hundreds of thousands of clones, approximately 89% of them seen once, and the ten largest clones take 6.9%. Sequenced input: peripheral blood. The receptors were gathered from a woman aged 25 to 39 who had recovered from COVID-19. The CDR3 runs from the conserved cysteine through the conserved F or W. Each record gives: clone size, V gene, J gene, D gene, CDR3 DNA, CDR3 protein. The D gene is left open where the match is weak. The size of a clone is reported for some rows only, either as once, few or many, or as a class for expanded clones.

.	TRBV7-9	TRBJ2-1	TRBD2	TGTGCCAGCAGCCCCGAGACTAGCGGTCCCTACAATGAGCAGTTCTTC	CASSPETSGPYNEQFF
.	TRBV30	TRBJ1-4	TRBD1	TGTGCCTGGAGTTCGAAAGAAGGGGGCTCGAGCGAAAAACTGTTTTTT	CAWSSKEGGSSEKLFF
.	TRBV5-1	TRBJ1-6	.	TGCGCCAGCAGCGGAGGGACGGATTCACCCCTCCACTTT	CASSGGTDSPLHF
.	TRBV28	TRBJ2-2	.	TGTGCCAGCAGCCCGGGGTACACCGGGGAGCTGTTTTTT	CASSPGYTGELFF
.	TRBV28	TRBJ2-2	TRBD1	TGTGCCAGCAGTTTGGGACAGATATCCACCGGGGAGCTGTTTTTT	CASSLGQISTGELFF
.	TRBV7-9	TRBJ1-1	TRBD1	TGTGCCAGCAGCGCGACAGGGGTCACTGAAGCTTTCTTT	CASSATGVTEAFF
.	TRBV2	TRBJ2-5	TRBD1	TGTGCCAGCAGTTTCCCCGGGACAGCCCAAGAGACCCAGTACTTC	CASSFPGTAQETQYF
.	TRBV6-5	TRBJ2-7	.	TGTGCCAGCCCCGAATATCCAGGGGTGGACGAGCAGTACTTC	CASPEYPGVDEQYF
.	TRBV12-5	TRBJ2-2	.	TGTGCTAGTGGTTCTCCCAGCCAGGGGTTCGACACCGGGGAGCTGTTTTTT	CASGSPSQGFDTGELFF
.	TRBV4-1	TRBJ2-3	TRBD2	TGCGCCAGCAGCCCCCGACTAGCGGGGGAGGTTGGCACAGATACGCAGTATTTT	CASSPRLAGEVGTDTQYF
.	TRBV6-5	TRBJ2-5	.	TGTGCCAGCAGGGAGGATCAAAACACGGAGACCCAGTACTTC	CASREDQNTETQYF
.	TRBV18	TRBJ2-1	.	TGTGCCAGCTCACCATCCGGGTCCCCTTACAATGAGCAGTTCTTC	CASSPSGSPYNEQFF
.	TRBV6-5	TRBJ2-1	TRBD2	TGTGCCAGCAGCCCCACTAGCGGGGGTGGGAATGAGCAGTTCTTC	CASSPTSGGGNEQFF
.	TRBV7-2	TRBJ1-6	.	TGTGCCAGCAGCCCGAGCGCCCCCACCCTCCACTTT	CASSPSAPTLHF
.	TRBV7-2	TRBJ1-2	.	TGTGCCAGCTCCCGCGGACAGTCCTATGGCTACACCTTC	CASSRGQSYGYTF
.	TRBV2	TRBJ2-5	TRBD1	TGTGCCAGCGGAGACAGGGGGTACCAAGAGACCCAGTACTTC	CASGDRGYQETQYF
.	TRBV29-1	TRBJ2-1	TRBD1	TGCAGCGTTGAGGGCGACAGGGGGTCCTACAATGAGCAGTTCTTC	CSVEGDRGSYNEQFF
.	TRBV12-3/TRBV12-4	TRBJ2-7	TRBD2	TGTGCCAGCGGAGTAGCGGGTACTTACGAGCAGTACTTC	CASGVAGTYEQYF
.	TRBV5-1	TRBJ1-1	.	TGCGCCAGCAGCAGGGGAGGTGAGGGTGGGGCTGAAGCTTTCTTT	CASSRGGEGGAEAFF
.	TRBV7-9	TRBJ2-1	.	TGTGCCAGCAGCCGTGAGGACAATGAGCAGTTCTTC	CASSREDNEQFF
.	TRBV2	TRBJ1-1	TRBD1	TGTGCCAGCAGCTGGACAGGGAGTGCCACTGAAGCTTTCTTT	CASSWTGSATEAFF
once	TRBV15	TRBJ2-2	.	TGTGCCACCAGCAGAGATATGTTGGCAACGAACACCGGGGAGCTGTTTTTT	CATSRDMLATNTGELFF
.	TRBV14	TRBJ1-6	.	TGTGCCAGCAGCCAAGGAGTCCTTGGTTCACCCCTCCACTTT	CASSQGVLGSPLHF
.	TRBV28	TRBJ2-7	TRBD2	TGTGCCAGCATCCCCCGGGGGGGCCCAATAAGCTCCTACGAGCAGTACTTC	CASIPRGGPISSYEQYF
once	TRBV2	TRBJ1-1	.	TGTGCCAGCGCGAGGGATTCGAACACTGAAGCTTTCTTT	CASARDSNTEAFF
.	TRBV7-8	TRBJ1-1	.	TGTGCCAGCAGCCTGGCAGGTGAAGCTTTCTTT	CASSLAGEAFF